The 32 T cell receptor beta chains in this list originate from one sample, sequenced in a study of T-cell reconstitution after alpha-beta-depleted transplantation in children. Library preparation (for TCRbeta) was performed with unique molecular identifiers. TCRdb processed the PCR reads anew with MiXCR; each CDR3 protein has one entry. The table includes a few hundred thousand distinct CDR3 sequences, about 16% detected once. This specimen was PBMCs, mostly from graft donor cells, taken 360 days after TCRalphabeta/CD19-depleted stem cell transplant. The receptor set was obtained from a boy less than two years old who had a stem cell transplant for Wiskott-Aldrich syndrome, so the T cells may come from the graft donor.

The chain links TRBV2 to TRBJ2-7; the match to TRBD1 covers 7 bases. V dropped 6 bases and J dropped 4; count of bases not matched to a gene: 3. CDR1 and CDR2 from the germline V gene are SNHLY and FYNNEI. This CDR3 spans 12 amino acids. CDR3 in DNA: TGTGCCAGCAGACTGGGACAGTACGAGCAGTACTTC. This sequence encodes CASRLGQYEQYF.

This clonotype was recorded a few times. The V and J genes are TRBV2 and TRBJ1-3; D not certain. The CDR3 spans 15 residues. Per the germline V gene, CDR1 is SNHLY and CDR2 is FYNNEI. Trimming removed 0 bases from V and 0 bases from J, with 6 bases in between. Here the CDR3 DNA reads TGTGCCAGCAGTGAAGCTAGGAGCTCTGGAAACACCATATATTTT. It encodes CASSEARSSGNTIYF.

This clonotype came up many times. The chain has TRBV10-3 and TRBJ2-7; 7 bases align to TRBD2. Germline loops: CDR1 ENHRY, CDR2 SYGVKD. The trim removed 6 bases at V and 0 bases at J, leaving 5 bases unmatched. CDR3 size: 14 residues. The CDR3 DNA follows: TGTGCCATCAGGGGGAGGGTTCCCTCCTACGAGCAGTACTTC. This sequence encodes CAIRGRVPSYEQYF.

Points on this clonotype: The junction differs from germline at one of its ends, possibly a read error. The CDR3: CVSSLHSTGPYEQYF. CDR3 bases: TGTGTCAGCAGCTTACATTCGACAGGACCCTACGAGCAGTACTTC. This chain uses TRBV7-2 with TRBJ2-7, with a possible D match to TRBD1 (6 bases). The CDR3 sequence is 15 residues long. Germline-derived CDR1 and CDR2 are SGHTA and FQGNSA.

As concerns this clonotype: This may come from a read error, since a much larger clone is one base off. The V call is TRBV12-3 or TRBV12-4, the J call TRBJ2-1; TRBD2 agrees at 9 bases. V lost 6 bases and J lost 0; bases outside the gene matches: 6. This CDR3 is 16 amino acids long. The CDR3 DNA reads as TGTGCCAGCAGAGTAGCGGGAGTTTCCTCCTACAATGAGCAGTTCTTC. Its protein product is CASRVAGVSSYNEQFF.

This clonotype has more than one count but fewer than ten. The V gene is TRBV11-2, the J gene TRBJ2-1, with no clear D. Per germline, CDR1 SGHAT and CDR2 FQNNGV. The CDR3 covers 13 residues. V lost 1 base and J lost 6, with 7 bases in between. The CDR3 bases are TGTGCCAGCAGCTTAGTGTGGCGCAATGAGCAGTTCTTC. This codes for CASSLVWRNEQFF.

This chain joins TRBV5-1 and TRBJ2-3; D is possibly TRBD2 (6 bases). Germline assignment: CDR1 SGHRS and CDR2 YFSETQ. Trimming stripped 4 bases from V and 2 bases from J, with 26 bases between. This CDR3 spans 19 amino acids. CDR3 sequence reads: CASSLFSGTPRPTTDTQYF. CDR3 DNA: TGCGCCAGCAGCCTTTTCTCCGGGACTCCCCGCCCCACCACAGATACGCAGTATTTT.

This clonotype was seen more than once but under ten times. The V gene is TRBV13, the J gene TRBJ1-4; a weak D match, TRBD1 (5 bases). The CDR3 runs 13 residues. Trimming took 1 base from V and 6 from J, leaving 6 bases between them. The germline V gene encodes CDR1 PRHDT and CDR2 FYEKMQ (reference sequence). The CDR3 is CASSLVQDEKLFF. The CDR3 nucleotides are TGTGCCAGCAGCTTAGTACAGGATGAAAAACTGTTTTTT.

The rearrangement uses TRBV12-3 or TRBV12-4 and TRBJ2-5; D may match TRBD1 or TRBD2 (5 bases each). The CDR3 is made up of 13 amino acids. V was pared by 4 bases and J by 5 bases, with 11 bases between. The CDR3 region is CASSWWGWETQYF. The DNA of the CDR3 is TGTGCCAGCAGTTGGTGGGGGTGGGAGACCCAGTACTTC.

This chain's CDR3 is CASSFRVLTDTQYF. CDR3 nucleotide sequence: TGTGCCAGCAGTTTCCGGGTTCTCACAGATACGCAGTATTTT. The chain recombines TRBV28 with TRBJ2-3, with D hard to call. The length of the CDR3 is 14 residues. The V gene lost 3 bases and the J gene lost 2 bases, with 9 bases spanning the gap. The germline gives CDR1 MDHEN, CDR2 SYDVKM.

The genes are TRBV7-8 and TRBJ2-7, with a possible D match to TRBD2 (6 bases). The CDR3 runs 14 residues. V lost 2 bases to trimming and J lost 3 bases, with 11 bases between them. The germline CDR1 and CDR2 sequences are SGHVS and FQNEAQ. CDR3 in DNA: TGTGCCAGCAGCTTACGGGACTCCTACTACGAGCAGTACTTC. Translation gives CASSLRDSYYEQYF. The full variable domain, with the rest looked up from reference TRBV7-8 and TRBJ2-7, is GAGVSQSPRYKVAKRGQDVALRCDPISGHVSLFWYQQALGQGPEFLTYFQNEAQLDKSGLPSDRFFAERPEGSVSTLKIQRTQQEDSAVYLCASSLRDSYYEQYFGPGTRLTVT.

This clonotype was detected only a few times. The rearrangement links TRBV12-3 or TRBV12-4 to TRBJ2-7, with 7 bases matching TRBD1. The J segment lost 1 base and the V segment lost 5 bases, leaving 11 bases of the junction unmatched. CDR3 length equals 16 residues. CDR3 in amino acids: CASSPRTDRFSYEQYF. CDR3 coding DNA: TGTGCCAGCAGTCCACGGACGGACAGGTTTTCCTACGAGCAGTACTTC.

V usage is TRBV29-1 and J usage is TRBJ2-3; D gene unclear. Germline CDR1 reads SQVTM; CDR2 reads ANQGSEA. V was shortened by 5 bases and J by 3 bases, with 9 bases between the two germline ends. This CDR3 comprises 12 residues. The CDR3 region has the DNA TGCAGCGTTCAACTATTTACAGATACGCAGTATTTT. It encodes CSVQLFTDTQYF.

The V and J genes are TRBV7-2 and TRBJ2-7, with a tentative D call TRBD1 (5 bases). The CDR3 loop spans 15 amino acids. Germline CDR1 SGHTA, CDR2 FQGNSA. V was shortened by 5 bases and J by 3 bases, with 17 bases between the two germline ends. The CDR3 coding sequence is TGTGCCAGCAGCCCATCCAGGGTATCGGTCTACGAGCAGTACTTC. It encodes CASSPSRVSVYEQYF.

V usage is TRBV12-3 or TRBV12-4 and J usage is TRBJ2-3, with D perhaps being TRBD1 or TRBD2 (5 bases each). V was shortened by 3 bases and J by 0 bases, with 13 bases between the two germline ends. The CDR3 loop spans 16 amino acids. The CDR3 region is CASSFLTGPSTDTQYF. CDR3 nucleotides: TGTGCCAGCAGTTTTCTCACGGGGCCTAGCACAGATACGCAGTATTTT.

This clonotype was detected a few times. The chain uses TRBV29-1 and TRBJ2-1, with TRBD2 matching 13 bases. Germline V lookup: CDR1 SQVTM, CDR2 ANQGSEA. This CDR3 contains 14 residues. After removal of 5 bases from V and 8 bases from J, the junction contained 6 bases not matched to a gene. For the CDR3, the DNA is TGCAGCGTTTGGACTAGCGGGAGAGTCTATGAGCAGTTCTTC. It encodes CSVWTSGRVYEQFF.

In this sample, this clonotype turned up many times. The J gene is TRBJ2-1, the V gene TRBV6-1; 8 bases map to TRBD2. V lost 6 bases, J lost 3 bases, and 7 bases stayed unmatched. Germline CDR1 and CDR2: MNHNS and SASEGT. The CDR3 covers 15 residues. This CDR3 reads CASSTTSAYYNEQFF. In DNA, the CDR3 is TGTGCCAGCAGCACGACTAGCGCATACTACAATGAGCAGTTCTTC.

The J gene is TRBJ2-3, the V gene TRBV5-6; 13 nucleotides agree with TRBD2. The length of the CDR3 is 17 residues. Germline loops: CDR1 SGHDT, CDR2 YYEEEE. The V segment lost 4 bases and the J segment 6 bases; nucleotides outside the gene matches: 11. CDR3 sequence: CASSPAPTSGRGDTQYF. In nucleotides, the CDR3 is TGTGCCAGCAGCCCAGCCCCTACTAGCGGGAGGGGGGATACGCAGTATTTT.

This chain links TRBV28 with TRBJ1-6; the D gene is possibly TRBD1 (6 bases). Trimming shortened V by 2 bases and J by 10 bases, and 9 bases separated the two germline ends. Germline V lookup: CDR1 MDHEN, CDR2 SYDVKM. The CDR3 contains 13 residues. The CDR3 DNA reads TGTGCCAGCAGTTTACTTGGGGGCTCACCCCTCCACTTT. It specifies CASSLLGGSPLHF. Looking up the rest from reference TRBV28 and TRBJ1-6 gives the full variable domain: DVKVTQSSRYLVKRTGEKVFLECVQDMDHENMFWYRQDPGLGLRLIYFSYDVKMKEKGDIPEGYSVSREKKERFSLILESASTNQTSMYLCASSLLGGSPLHFGNGTRLTVT.

The chain combines TRBV9 with TRBJ2-6; the match to TRBD1 covers 7 bases. The CDR3 runs 16 residues. Looked up from germline, CDR1 is SGDLS and CDR2 is YYNGEE. V gave up 1 base and J gave up 3 bases; unmatched junction bases: 4. The CDR3 DNA reads TGTGCCAGCAGCGTAACACAGGGGTTTGGGGCCAACGTCCTGACTTTC. Protein product: CASSVTQGFGANVLTF.

V gene TRBV5-1 combines with J gene TRBJ2-1; no firm D call. The ends were cut back, 1 base at V and 5 bases at J, with 7 bases in the middle. The CDR3 extends over 13 amino acids. The germline V gene has CDR1 SGHRS and CDR2 YFSETQ. Here the CDR3 reads CASSLYGDNEQFF. The CDR3 DNA reads as TGCGCCAGCAGCTTGTATGGGGACAATGAGCAGTTCTTC. The entire variable domain, with the rest obtained from reference TRBV5-1 and TRBJ2-1, is as follows: KAGVTQTPRYLIKTRGQQVTLSCSPISGHRSVSWYQQTPGQGLQFLFEYFSETQRNKGNFPGRFSGRQFSNSRSEMNVSTLELGDSALYLCASSLYGDNEQFFGPGTRLTVL.

V usage is TRBV25-1 and J usage is TRBJ2-1, with D unresolved. V lost 4 bases, J lost 8 bases, and 6 bases lay in between. The CDR3 extends over 11 amino acids. The germline V gene encodes CDR1 MGHDK and CDR2 SYGVNS. This CDR3 is CASSGGYEQFF. The CDR3 nucleotides are TGTGCCAGCAGTGGCGGCTATGAGCAGTTCTTC.

In its sample, this clonotype was seen a few times. The chain couples TRBV20-1 to TRBJ1-5; the match to TRBD1 covers 10 bases. Germline loops: CDR1 DFQATT, CDR2 SNEGSKA (reference sequence). There are 15 residues in the CDR3. J lost 2 bases, V lost 3 bases, and 4 bases had no gene match. In nucleotides, the CDR3 is TGCAGTGCTAGTACGGGGACAGGGGGCAATCAGCCCCAGCATTTT. Its translation: CSASTGTGGNQPQHF.

The table lists this clonotype with a few counts. The chain recombines TRBV6-2 or TRBV6-3 with TRBJ2-1; perhaps TRBD2 as D (5 bases). V was shortened by 0 bases and J by 3 bases, with 9 bases between the two germline ends. The CDR3 loop spans 15 amino acids. Looked up from germline, CDR1 is MNHEY and CDR2 is SVGEGT. This chain's CDR3 is CASSYSNGLYNEQFF. The CDR3 coding sequence is TGTGCCAGCAGTTACTCGAATGGACTCTACAATGAGCAGTTCTTC.

This sequence joins TRBV5-5 and TRBJ2-1, with 10 bases fitting TRBD2. The CDR3 is 16 residues long. Germline loops: CDR1 SGHKS, CDR2 YYEKEE (reference sequence). J gave up 5 bases and V 1 base, and 6 bases lay outside the gene matches. CDR3 nucleotide sequence: TGTGCCAGCAGCTTGCGGCTAGCGGGAGACGACAATGAGCAGTTCTTC. Translating gives CASSLRLAGDDNEQFF.

This clonotype appeared a few times. The chain has TRBV28 and TRBJ1-6; D is ambiguous. Germline V gene lookup returns CDR1 MDHEN and CDR2 SYDVKM. The CDR3 contains 15 residues. Trimming pared 1 base from V and 8 bases from J, leaving 12 bases between. The CDR3 loop is CASSLLRGIDSPLHF. The CDR3 DNA follows: TGTGCCAGCAGTTTATTACGGGGAATAGATTCACCCCTCCACTTT. Full variable domain (outside the CDR3, taken from reference TRBV28 and TRBJ1-6): DVKVTQSSRYLVKRTGEKVFLECVQDMDHENMFWYRQDPGLGLRLIYFSYDVKMKEKGDIPEGYSVSREKKERFSLILESASTNQTSMYLCASSLLRGIDSPLHFGNGTRLTVT.

This rearrangement joins TRBV20-1 to TRBJ1-1; D is unclear. This CDR3 has 13 amino acids. V was clipped by 2 bases and J by 3 bases, with 10 bases between them. Germline lookup yields CDR1 DFQATT and CDR2 SNEGSKA (reference sequence). This CDR3 reads CSARYRGDTEAFF. In DNA form, the CDR3 reads TGCAGTGCTAGATATCGAGGAGACACTGAAGCTTTCTTT.

This clonotype turned up a few times. The V and J genes are TRBV10-3 and TRBJ2-5, with D possibly TRBD2 on 6 matching bases. The CDR3 has 13 residues. In germline, CDR1 is ENHRY, CDR2 SYGVKD. The V and J ends lost 4 bases and 4 bases respectively, with 10 bases between them. For the CDR3, the DNA is TGTGCCATCAGTGCGGGGGAAAGAGAGACCCAGTACTTC. It codes for CAISAGERETQYF.

This chain connects TRBV18 to TRBJ1-6; D is undetermined. V lost 2 bases and J lost 5, with 13 bases in between. This CDR3 has 16 residues. The germline V gene has CDR1 KGHSH and CDR2 LQKENI. The CDR3 coding sequence is TGTGCCAGCTCACCAAGCCCCACACCGGATAATTCACCCCTCCACTTT. Protein: CASSPSPTPDNSPLHF.

This clonotype was seen a few times. V is TRBV4-3 and J is TRBJ2-1, with D hard to call. Germline CDR1 reads LGHNA; CDR2 reads YSLEER. Trimming cost V 4 bases and J 2 bases, with 18 bases left between them. This CDR3 spans 17 amino acids. The CDR3 DNA reads as TGCGCCAGCAGCCCCACCCCCAAGCATCCAGCCTACAATGAGCAGTTCTTC. It yields the protein CASSPTPKHPAYNEQFF.

The chain has TRBV2 and TRBJ2-7; D remains unclear. CDR1 and CDR2 (germline): SNHLY, FYNNEI. CDR3 length equals 12 residues. Trimming took off 6 bases at V and 3 bases at J, with 9 bases between the two ends. The CDR3 sequence: CASRLAGYEQYF. CDR3 nucleotides: TGTGCCAGCAGATTGGCAGGCTACGAGCAGTACTTC.

This clonotype has more than one count but fewer than ten. The chain has TRBV12-3 or TRBV12-4 and TRBJ2-7; unclear D gene. Trimming left V 7 bases short and J 1 base short, with 8 bases between. The CDR3 spans 12 residues. CDR3 coding DNA: TGTGCCAGCACCCGTGGGTCCTACGAGCAGTACTTC. Encoded protein: CASTRGSYEQYF.